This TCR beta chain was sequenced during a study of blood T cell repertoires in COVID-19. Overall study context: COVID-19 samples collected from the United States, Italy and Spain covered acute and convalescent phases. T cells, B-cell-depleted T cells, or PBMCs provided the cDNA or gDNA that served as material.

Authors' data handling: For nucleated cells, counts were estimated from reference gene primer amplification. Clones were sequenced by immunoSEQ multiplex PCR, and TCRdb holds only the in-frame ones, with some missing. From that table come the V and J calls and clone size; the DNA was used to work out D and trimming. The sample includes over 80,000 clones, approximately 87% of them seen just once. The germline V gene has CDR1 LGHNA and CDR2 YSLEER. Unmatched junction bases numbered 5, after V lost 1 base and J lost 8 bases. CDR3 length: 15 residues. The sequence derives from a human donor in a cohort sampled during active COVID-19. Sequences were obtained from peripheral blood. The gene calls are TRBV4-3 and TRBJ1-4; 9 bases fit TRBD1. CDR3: CASSQVYRGHEKLFF. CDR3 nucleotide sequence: TGCGCCAGCAGCCAAGTCTACAGGGGGCACGAAAAACTGTTTTTT.